This T cell receptor beta chain comes out of a study of T cell responses to AZD1222 COVID-19 vaccine. Findings of the study overall: With two AZD1222 doses given, Spike-specific TCR breadth and depth both rose. Clonal diversity may have been underestimated in mostly white British donors.

Comments on this clone: The antigen is unknown.

Assay: immunoSEQ multiplex PCR; the TCRdb copy retains only in-frame clones and omits some. The sample records 100,000 to 150,000 clones, approximately 85% being singletons. CDR3 length equals 15 residues. Germline CDR1 reads KGHSH; CDR2 reads LQKENI. The V and J ends lost 3 bases and 4 bases respectively, with 13 bases between them. Sample: peripheral blood, taken 28 days after the second AZD1222 dose. The V call is TRBV18, the J call TRBJ1-3, with a tentative D call TRBD1 (5 bases). The receptor's source is an adult who received the AZD1222 COVID-19 vaccine. The CDR3 here is CASSPDSSAGNTIYF. The CDR3 DNA sequence: TGTGCCAGCTCACCTGACAGCTCTGCGGGAAACACCATATATTTT.